A single sample gave rise to the 17 T cell receptor beta chains below, sequenced in a study of CD8+CD57+ T cells in acquired aplastic anemia. Genomic DNA, the template, was used for profiling of the TCR beta VDJ and CDR3. Each CDR3 protein is one row after TCRdb ran MiXCR on the reads. The sample lists about 190,000 distinct CDR3 sequences; less than 65% were seen once. The sample consisted of sorted CD4+, CD8+, or CD8+CD57+ T cells (not recorded which) from PBMCs. These receptors were obtained from a human donor in good health, serving as a control.

This clonotype was detected many times. The rearrangement links TRBV12-3 or TRBV12-4 to TRBJ2-2; D may be TRBD1 or TRBD2 (6 bases each). The CDR3 covers 17 residues. Trimming left V 3 bases short and J 3 bases short, with 17 bases between. CDR3 in amino acids: CASSFGRRRGDTGELFF. DNA of the CDR3: TGTGCCAGCAGTTTTGGGAGACGAAGGGGGGACACCGGGGAGCTGTTTTTT.

The chain links TRBV10-3 to TRBJ2-5, with TRBD1 as a possible D gene (7 bases). The V end lost 7 bases, the J end lost 13 bases, and 28 bases lay between the germline ends. The germline gives CDR1 ENHRY, CDR2 SYGVKD. This CDR3 contains 15 residues. In DNA form, the CDR3 reads TGTGCCATCAAAGCCGGGGGACAGTTTAATGAAAAACTGTACTTC. Its translation: CAIKAGGQFNEKLYF.

Many counts were recorded for this clonotype. This chain uses TRBV2 with TRBJ1-2; D uncertain. CDR1 SNHLY and CDR2 FYNNEI come from the germline V gene. The CDR3 sequence is 16 residues long. V gave up 4 bases and J gave up 2 bases, with 17 bases separating them. The CDR3 nucleotides read TGTGCCAGCAGTGGAACCCCAGGCTATCGCAACTATGGCTACACCTTC. This codes for CASSGTPGYRNYGYTF.

This clonotype came up a few times. The rearrangement joins TRBV29-1 to TRBJ1-1, with 8 bases aligning to TRBD1. The CDR3 runs 12 residues. CDR1 is SQVTM and CDR2 is ANQGSEA in the germline V gene. Trimming at V came to 6 bases and at J to 8 bases, leaving 8 bases not matched to a gene. CDR3 sequence (DNA): TGCAGCGTCGGACAGGGAGTCCAAGAAGCTTTCTTT. Amino acid sequence: CSVGQGVQEAFF.

This clonotype was recorded many times. The chain uses TRBV5-1 and TRBJ1-2, with D perhaps matching TRBD1 (5 bases). Between the trimmed V and J ends, which lost 0 bases and 3 bases, there was a span of 9 bases. The germline V gene has CDR1 SGHRS and CDR2 YFSETQ. CDR3 length equals 14 residues. The DNA of the CDR3 is TGCGCCAGCAGCTTGGACACAGGTGACTATGGCTACACCTTC. This gives the protein CASSLDTGDYGYTF.

The chain is built from TRBV2 and TRBJ1-2; no definite D call. The germline CDR1 and CDR2 sequences are SNHLY and FYNNEI. The CDR3 totals 12 residues. Trimming pared 6 bases from V and 4 bases from J, leaving 9 bases between. The CDR3, as DNA: TGTGCCAGCAGGGAGTACGTCTATGGCTACACCTTC. It specifies CASREYVYGYTF.

The chain has TRBV12-3 or TRBV12-4 and TRBJ2-5, with a tentative D call TRBD1 (6 bases). Trimming took 5 bases from V and 5 from J, leaving 15 bases between them. The CDR3 loop spans 14 amino acids. The CDR3 DNA reads TGTGCCAGCAGTCCGCACAGGGCCGGTGAGACCCAGTACTTC. Amino acids: CASSPHRAGETQYF.

This clonotype was observed a handful of times. The genes are TRBV20-1 and TRBJ2-3; TRBD2 agrees at 9 bases. V gave up 1 base and J gave up 1 base; unmatched junction bases: 6. There are 16 residues in the CDR3. Germline values: CDR1 DFQATT, CDR2 SNEGSKA (reference sequence). CDR3 bases: TGCAGTGCTAGAGCAGATTCTAGCGGGGGCACAGATACGCAGTATTTT. Protein product: CSARADSSGGTDTQYF.

In its sample, this clonotype was seen many times. The V and J genes are TRBV20-1 and TRBJ1-6, with TRBD1 identical over 7 bases. V was pared by 1 base and J by 7 bases, with 10 bases of the junction left unmatched. The CDR3 totals 16 residues. CDR1 is DFQATT and CDR2 is SNEGSKA in the germline V gene (reference sequence). The DNA of the CDR3 is TGCAGTGCTAGAGCCCCCAGGGGGATTAAGAATTCACCCCTCCACTTT. This encodes CSARAPRGIKNSPLHF.

The chain has TRBV15 and TRBJ2-7; D is perhaps TRBD2 (5 bases). Trimming left V 3 bases short and J 6 bases short, with 15 bases between. Germline-derived CDR1 and CDR2 are LNHNV and YYDKDF (reference sequence). This CDR3 region has 14 residues. Here the CDR3 DNA reads TGTGCCACCAGCAGTTCAACTAGTCGGGGCGAGCAGTACTTC. Its translation: CATSSSTSRGEQYF. The whole variable domain, remainder taken from reference TRBV15 and TRBJ2-7, is DAMVIQNPRYQVTQFGKPVTLSCSQTLNHNVMYWYQQKSSQAPKLLFHYYDKDFNNEADTPDNFQSRRPNTSFCFLDIRSPGLGDTAMYLCATSSSTSRGEQYFGPGTRLTVT.

This clonotype was found many times. The rearrangement uses TRBV5-5 and TRBJ1-1, with 10 bases fitting TRBD1. V gave up 5 bases and J gave up 6 bases; unmatched junction bases: 10. The CDR3 totals 15 residues. Germline CDR1 is SGHKS and CDR2 is YYEKEE (reference sequence). CDR3 sequence: CASSTRTGGFPEAFF. CDR3 DNA: TGTGCCAGCAGTACCCGGACAGGGGGTTTTCCTGAAGCTTTCTTT. The complete variable domain, with remaining parts taken from reference TRBV5-5 and TRBJ1-1, reads DAGVTQSPTHLIKTRGQQVTLRCSPISGHKSVSWYQQVLGQGPQFIFQYYEKEERGRGNFPDRFSARQFPNYSSELNVNALLLGDSALYLCASSTRTGGFPEAFFGQGTRLTVV.

This clonotype was observed many times. V gene TRBV6-6 combines with J gene TRBJ1-2, with 11 bases identical to TRBD1. From germline, CDR1 is MNHNY and CDR2 SVGAGI (reference sequence). V lost 6 bases, J lost 5 bases, and 8 bases stayed unmatched. The CDR3 has 15 amino acids. CDR3 loop: CASSLGQGVGYGYTF. CDR3 DNA: TGTGCCAGCAGCTTGGGACAGGGGGTAGGATATGGCTACACCTTC.

The chain couples TRBV20-1 to TRBJ1-2; TRBD1 is a possible D gene (5 bases). This CDR3 has 15 amino acids. Between the trimmed V and J ends, which lost 0 bases and 4 bases, there was a span of 15 bases. CDR1 and CDR2 (germline): DFQATT, SNEGSKA (reference sequence). The DNA of the CDR3 is TGCAGTGCTAGAGATGGGGGGGATGGTATCTATGGCTACACCTTC. Its protein product is CSARDGGDGIYGYTF.

CDR3 loop: CASSLGVNYGYTF. In nucleotides, the CDR3 is TGTGCCAGCAGCTTAGGGGTGAACTATGGCTACACCTTC. This chain joins TRBV7-9 and TRBJ1-2; D not resolved. Germline V gene lookup returns CDR1 SEHNR and CDR2 FQNEAQ (reference sequence). This CDR3 comprises 13 residues. V gave up 1 base and J gave up 2 bases, with 5 bases separating them.

In this sample, this clonotype turned up many times. This sequence joins TRBV6-2 or TRBV6-3 and TRBJ2-5, with 12 positions matching TRBD2. The germline V gene has CDR1 MNHEY and CDR2 SVGEGT. The CDR3 sequence is 14 residues long. After removal of 6 bases from V and 5 bases from J, the junction contained 4 bases not matched to a gene. CDR3 DNA sequence: TGTGCCAGCAGAGTTCTAGCGGGGGGGGAGACCCAGTACTTC. This sequence encodes CASRVLAGGETQYF.

This clonotype was detected many times. CDR3 nucleotides: TGCAGTGCTAGGACGGCGTGGTTAACAGATACGCAGTATTTT. Its protein product is CSARTAWLTDTQYF. The V gene is TRBV20-1, the J gene TRBJ2-3, with D unclear. V gave up 3 bases and J gave up 3 bases, with 13 bases separating them. This CDR3 spans 14 amino acids. The germline gives CDR1 DFQATT, CDR2 SNEGSKA (reference sequence).

The chain couples TRBV20-1 to TRBJ2-5; TRBD2 aligns across 8 bases. CDR3 length: 14 amino acids. CDR1 is DFQATT and CDR2 is SNEGSKA in the germline V gene (reference sequence). V lost 6 bases, J lost 2 bases, and 8 bases stayed unmatched. CDR3 region: CSADRLATQETQYF. The CDR3 nucleotides are TGCAGTGCAGATAGACTAGCGACACAAGAGACCCAGTACTTC.